These 8 T cell receptor beta chains were sequenced from one sample in a study of blood T cell repertoires in COVID-19. The protocol was immunoSEQ multiplex PCR, while the TCRdb copy is restricted to in-frame clones and leaves out a portion. The sample gives about 390,000 clones, more than 70% of which show up once; approximately 2.5% is in the top ten. Sequenced input: peripheral blood. All receptors come from a woman aged 60 to 75 with COVID-19, enrolled during active disease.

The chain links TRBV19 to TRBJ2-3; 15 bases are shared with TRBD2. V was pared by 4 bases and J by 6 bases, with 5 bases of the junction left unmatched. CDR1 is LNHDA and CDR2 is SQIVND in the germline V gene (reference sequence). This CDR3 is built from 16 residues. The CDR3 reads CASSRGLAGGQDTQYF. The CDR3 coding sequence is TGTGCCAGTAGTAGGGGACTAGCGGGGGGCCAGGATACGCAGTATTTT.

The V call is TRBV29-1, the J call TRBJ2-7; 11 bases are a match to TRBD2. This CDR3 is 13 amino acids long. Germline-derived CDR1 and CDR2 are SQVTM and ANQGSEA. J gave up 5 bases and V 6 bases, and 6 bases lay outside the gene matches. The CDR3 DNA follows: TGCAGCGTGATAGCGGGGGGGCCTCACGAGCAGTACTTC. Protein: CSVIAGGPHEQYF.

The chain employs TRBV29-1 and TRBJ1-2; 9 bases line up with TRBD1. The germline CDR1 and CDR2 sequences are SQVTM and ANQGSEA. V was pared by 3 bases and J by 8 bases, with 7 bases of the junction left unmatched. The CDR3 consists of 13 residues. In DNA, the CDR3 is TGCAGCGTTGATATACAGGGGGCGGTCGGCTACACCTTC. It encodes CSVDIQGAVGYTF.

In DNA form, the CDR3 reads TGTGCCAGCTCGAGATCCTACAATGAGCAGTTCTTC. It translates to CASSRSYNEQFF. J is TRBJ2-1 and V is TRBV12-3 or TRBV12-4; D ambiguous. CDR3 length: 12 residues. Trimming removed 8 bases at V and 1 base at J, with 6 bases between.

This chain links TRBV28 with TRBJ1-1, with D unclear. This CDR3 has 15 residues. Germline CDR1 MDHEN, CDR2 SYDVKM. Trimming took off 6 bases at V and 0 bases at J, with 14 bases between the two ends. CDR3 sequence (DNA): TGTGCCAGCAGCTCGTTCGAGGATCTGAACACTGAAGCTTTCTTT. It specifies CASSSFEDLNTEAFF. Full variable domain (missing parts from reference TRBV28 and TRBJ1-1): DVKVTQSSRYLVKRTGEKVFLECVQDMDHENMFWYRQDPGLGLRLIYFSYDVKMKEKGDIPEGYSVSREKKERFSLILESASTNQTSMYLCASSSFEDLNTEAFFGQGTRLTVV.

The chain uses TRBV18 and TRBJ1-1; no clear D gene. CDR1 is KGHSH, CDR2 LQKENI, per germline. This CDR3 is built from 16 residues. Deletions cut 4 bases from V and 2 bases from J, with 17 bases between. The CDR3 region has the DNA TGTGCCAGCTCACTAGAACTCAAGAGTAGAAACACTGAAGCTTTCTTT. Amino acids: CASSLELKSRNTEAFF.

The rearrangement joins TRBV7-9 to TRBJ1-2; a weak D match, TRBD1 (6 bases). This CDR3 contains 15 residues. Germline loops: CDR1 SEHNR, CDR2 FQNEAQ (reference sequence). V was cut by 5 bases and J by 1 base, with 14 bases left in between. The CDR3 coding sequence is TGTGCCAGCAGCCCCCTCCCACAGGGTAACTATGGCTACACCTTC. It specifies CASSPLPQGNYGYTF.

Worth noting for this clone: One end of the junction does not line up with germline, which may come from a read error. V and J are TRBV15 and TRBJ2-2, with D unclear. The germline V gene has CDR1 LNHNV and CDR2 YYDKDF (reference sequence). The CDR3 contains 15 residues. CDR3 in DNA: TGTGCCACCAGCCGAGAGCGACACGCTACCGGGGAGCTGTTTTTT. It codes for CATSRERHATGELFF.